This is a list of T cell receptor beta chains from one sample in a study of Graves' ophthalmopathy and Graves' hyperthyroidism. TCRdb itself ran the multiplex PCR reads through MiXCR, one entry per CDR3 protein. Among over 650,000 distinct CDR3 sequences listed, 35% to 50% were seen once. The sequencing sample was made of peripheral blood. The receptors come from an adult man with Graves' ophthalmopathy. Each CDR3 is given with its conserved first and last residue. A D gene is named only where the DNA matches it firmly. The size entry is marked missing in some rows and otherwise reads once, few, many or a size class.

. TRBJ1-5 . TRBV16 CASSQSGANQPQHF TGTGCCAGCAGCCAATCGGGGGCGAATCAGCCCCAGCATTTT
. TRBJ1-3 . TRBV10-3 CATGVRGLNTIYF TGTGCCACGGGGGTTCGGGGGTTGAACACCATATATTTT
. TRBJ2-2 . TRBV9 CASSLSRTRGGELFF TGTGCCAGCAGTTTATCCCGGACCCGTGGCGGGGAGCTGTTTTTT
. TRBJ2-7 . TRBV20-1 CSAPPGFDEQYF TGCAGTGCTCCCCCAGGTTTCGACGAGCAGTACTTC
TRBD1 TRBJ1-2 . TRBV6-5 CASSRTGLYGYTF TGTGCCAGCAGTAGGACAGGTCTATATGGCTACACCTTC
. TRBJ2-6 . TRBV9 CASSPWQGNTGANVLTF TGTGCCAGCAGCCCCTGGCAGGGGAACACTGGGGCCAACGTCCTGACTTTC
. TRBJ2-6 . TRBV7-3 CASSSGGGGTEAF TGTGCCAGCAGCTCAGGGGGGGGCGGGACTGAAGCTTTC
. TRBJ1-1 . TRBV30 CAWSVQAVQFSTEAFF TGTGCCTGGAGTGTTCAAGCTGTCCAGTTCTCCACTGAAGCTTTCTTT
. TRBJ1-6 . TRBV7-9 CASSPGLAGSPLHF TGTGCCAGCAGCCCGGGACTAGCGGGATCACCCCTCCACTTT
. TRBJ2-2 . TRBV25-1 CASSAVQSTGELFF TGTGCCAGCAGTGCTGTACAGAGCACCGGGGAGCTGTTTTTT
. TRBJ2-3 . TRBV7-3 CASSARQGTDTQYF TGTGCCAGCAGCGCCCGACAGGGCACAGATACGCAGTATTTT
TRBD1 TRBJ1-1 many TRBV7-9 CASTDQGGRDTEAFF TGTGCCAGCACTGATCAGGGGGGGAGGGACACTGAAGCTTTCTTT
. TRBJ2-5 many TRBV7-3 CASSFSGHETQYF TGTGCCAGCAGCTTTTCGGGGCATGAGACCCAGTACTTC
. TRBJ2-1 . TRBV7-6 CASSLLAGQGAVDEQFF TGTGCCAGCAGCCTACTAGCGGGACAGGGTGCGGTCGATGAGCAGTTCTTC
. TRBJ1-1 many TRBV29-1 CSVGGGLWTFF TGCAGCGTTGGGGGTGGCCTTTGGACTTTCTTT
. TRBJ2-5 . TRBV10-2 CASSTQVQETQYF TGCGCCAGCAGTACACAGGTTCAAGAGACCCAGTACTTC
. TRBJ1-1 many TRBV2 CASSGQWRTEAFF TGTGCCAGCAGCGGACAGTGGCGCACTGAAGCTTTCTTT
. TRBJ2-3 . TRBV12-3/TRBV12-4 CASSFGDTRYF TGTGCCAGCAGTTTCGGTGATACGCGGTATTTT
TRBD1 TRBJ2-2 . TRBV7-2 CASSLFQRGQGGELFF TGTGCCAGCAGCTTATTCCAGAGGGGGCAAGGCGGGGAGCTGTTTTTT
. TRBJ2-5 few TRBV18 CASSPFKTGQETQYF TGTGCCAGCTCACCATTCAAGACAGGCCAAGAGACCCAGTACTTC
. TRBJ2-6 few TRBV4-2 CASSQDRISGANVLTF TGTGCCAGCAGCCAAGATAGAATCTCTGGGGCCAACGTCCTGACTTTC
TRBD1 TRBJ1-3 many TRBV4-1 CASSHRGRGNTIYF TGCGCCAGCAGCCACAGGGGGCGCGGAAACACCATATATTTT
. TRBJ2-5 many TRBV2 CASSDWTDQETQYF TGTGCCAGCAGTGACTGGACAGACCAAGAGACCCAGTACTTC
. TRBJ2-7 many TRBV20-1 CSARDPGEQYF TGCAGTGCTAGAGATCCGGGCGAGCAGTACTTC